This TCR beta chain came from a study of T-cell reconstitution after alpha-beta-depleted transplantation in children. Unique molecular identifiers were incorporated when the TCRbeta library was constructed. Via MiXCR, TCRdb re-called the PCR reads, giving one row per CDR3 protein. The sample consists of about 32,000 distinct CDR3 sequences, under 7.5% of them appearing once. Study-level results: Alpha-beta T cells about two months after transplant reportedly derived from several hundred expanded graft clones.

V was clipped by 2 bases and J by 3 bases, with 11 bases between them. The CDR3 runs to 14 residues. Germline V CDR1 and CDR2: MNHEY, SVGEGT. This clonotype was observed many times. Antigen specificity is unknown. Sample: peripheral blood, taken 60 days after TCRalphabeta/CD19-depleted stem cell transplant. The gene calls are TRBV6-2 or TRBV6-3 and TRBJ2-7; possibly TRBD2 for D (5 bases). The receptor comes from a child younger than two who had a stem cell transplant for acute myeloid leukemia, so the T cells may come from the graft donor. This chain's CDR3 is CASSYSGQYYEQYF. Here the CDR3 DNA reads TGTGCCAGCAGTTACAGCGGTCAGTACTACGAGCAGTACTTC.